This T cell receptor (beta chain) was captured in a study of identical twins. This clonotype was seen ten or more times. From the 5' RACE reads, TCRdb called clonotypes with MiXCR, one entry per CDR3 protein. The sample includes some 560,000 distinct CDR3 sequences, around a tenth of them seen just once. The CDR3 extends over 16 amino acids. V was shortened by 4 bases and J by 7 bases, with 23 bases between the two germline ends. The same data also went into a second study, on yellow fever vaccine responses in identical twins.

Sequences were obtained from PBMCs. The chain has TRBV12-3 or TRBV12-4 and TRBJ2-7; D call uncertain. The clonotype originates from a woman between 18 and 29 years old in good health. CDR3 region: CASSSDRLGPSREQYF. The CDR3 region has the DNA TGTGCCAGCAGTTCGGATCGCCTAGGGCCCTCCCGGGAGCAGTACTTC.